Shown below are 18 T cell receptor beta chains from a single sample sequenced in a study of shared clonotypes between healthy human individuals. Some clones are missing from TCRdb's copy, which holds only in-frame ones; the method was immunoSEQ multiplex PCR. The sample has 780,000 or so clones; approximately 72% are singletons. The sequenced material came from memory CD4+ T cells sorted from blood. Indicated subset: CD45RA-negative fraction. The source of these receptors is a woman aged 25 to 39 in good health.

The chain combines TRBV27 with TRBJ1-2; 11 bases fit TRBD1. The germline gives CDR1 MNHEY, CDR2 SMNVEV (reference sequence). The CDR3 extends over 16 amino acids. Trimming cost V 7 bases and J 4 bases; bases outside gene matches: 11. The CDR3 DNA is TGTGCCAGCACAACGCTTGGGACAGGGGGTGCCTATGGCTACACCTTC. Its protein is CASTTLGTGGAYGYTF.

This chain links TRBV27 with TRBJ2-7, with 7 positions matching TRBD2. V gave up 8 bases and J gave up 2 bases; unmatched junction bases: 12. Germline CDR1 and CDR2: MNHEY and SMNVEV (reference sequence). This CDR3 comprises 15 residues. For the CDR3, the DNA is TGTGCCAGCTCGCCCCTCGGGACTAAACCCTACGAGCAGTACTTC. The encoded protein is CASSPLGTKPYEQYF.

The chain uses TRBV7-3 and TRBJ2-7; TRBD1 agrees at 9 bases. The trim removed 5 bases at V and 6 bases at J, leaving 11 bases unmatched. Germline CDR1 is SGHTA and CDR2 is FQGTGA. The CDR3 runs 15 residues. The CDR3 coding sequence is TGTGCCAGCAGCAAGTCCGGGACAGGGACGAGCGAGCAGTACTTC. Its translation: CASSKSGTGTSEQYF.

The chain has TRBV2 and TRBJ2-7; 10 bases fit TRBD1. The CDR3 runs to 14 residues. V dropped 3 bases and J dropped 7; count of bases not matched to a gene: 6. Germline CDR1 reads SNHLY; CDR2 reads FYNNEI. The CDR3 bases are TGTGCCAGCAGTGATCGGGACAGGGGCGGGGAGCAGTACTTC. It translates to CASSDRDRGGEQYF.

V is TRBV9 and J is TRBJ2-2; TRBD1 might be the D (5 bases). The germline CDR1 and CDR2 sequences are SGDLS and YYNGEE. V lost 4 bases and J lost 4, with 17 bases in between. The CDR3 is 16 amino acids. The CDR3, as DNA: TGTGCCAGCAGCCCTCGTCTGGGGCGCGTCACCGGGGAGCTGTTTTTT. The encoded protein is CASSPRLGRVTGELFF. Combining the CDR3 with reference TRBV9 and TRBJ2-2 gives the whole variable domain DSGVTQTPKHLITATGQRVTLRCSPRSGDLSVYWYQQSLDQGLQFLIQYYNGEERAKGNILERFSAQQFPDLHSELNLSSLELGDSALYFCASSPRLGRVTGELFFGEGSRLTVL.

CDR3 sequence reads: CASSIGTHYEQYF. The DNA of the CDR3 is TGTGCCAGTAGTATAGGAACTCATTACGAGCAGTACTTC. The chain links TRBV19 to TRBJ2-7; D gene ambiguous. V lost 1 base, J lost 4 bases, and 8 bases lay in between. CDR1 LNHDA and CDR2 SQIVND come from the germline V gene (reference sequence). This CDR3 has 13 residues.

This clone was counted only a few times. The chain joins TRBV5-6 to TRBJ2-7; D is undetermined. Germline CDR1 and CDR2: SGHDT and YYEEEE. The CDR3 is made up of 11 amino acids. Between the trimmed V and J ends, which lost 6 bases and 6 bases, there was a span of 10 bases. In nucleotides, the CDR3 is TGTGCCAGCAACGGGCCAGGCGAGCAGTACTTC. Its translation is CASNGPGEQYF.

The CDR3 nucleotides read TGTGCCAGCAGCTTTTCCGAGGGGGACCACGAGCAGTACTTC. The encoded protein is CASSFSEGDHEQYF. The chain is built from TRBV7-2 and TRBJ2-7; tentatively, D is TRBD1 (6 bases). The germline V gene has CDR1 SGHTA and CDR2 FQGNSA. CDR3 length: 14 residues. V lost 3 bases and J 5 bases, leaving 14 bases between the germline ends.

The CDR3 loop reads CASSLLSGTSNEQFF. CDR3 DNA: TGTGCCAGCAGCCTTCTCAGCGGGACCAGCAATGAGCAGTTCTTC. The chain uses TRBV7-9 and TRBJ2-1; 7 nucleotides line up with TRBD2. CDR1 and CDR2 from the germline V gene are SEHNR and FQNEAQ (reference sequence). The V and J ends lost 5 bases and 6 bases, in that order; junction bases with no gene match: 10. This CDR3 comprises 15 residues.

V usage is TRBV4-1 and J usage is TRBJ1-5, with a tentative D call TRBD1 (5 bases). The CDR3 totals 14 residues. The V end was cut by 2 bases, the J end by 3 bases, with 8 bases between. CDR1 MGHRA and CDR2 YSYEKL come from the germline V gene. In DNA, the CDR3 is TGCGCCAGCAGCCAATTGACAGACAATCAGCCCCAGCATTTT. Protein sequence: CASSQLTDNQPQHF.

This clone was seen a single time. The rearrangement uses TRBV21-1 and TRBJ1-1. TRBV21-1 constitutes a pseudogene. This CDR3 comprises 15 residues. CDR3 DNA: TGTGCCAGCAGCCTTTGCTACACAATTCGCACTGAAGCTTTCTTT. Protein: CASSLCYTIRTEAFF.

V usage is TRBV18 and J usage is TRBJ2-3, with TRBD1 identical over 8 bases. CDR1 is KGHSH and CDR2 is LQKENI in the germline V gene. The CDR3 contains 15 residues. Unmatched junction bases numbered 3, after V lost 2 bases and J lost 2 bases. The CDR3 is CASSPSRGHTDTQYF. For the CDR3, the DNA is TGTGCCAGCTCACCAAGCAGGGGGCACACAGATACGCAGTATTTT.

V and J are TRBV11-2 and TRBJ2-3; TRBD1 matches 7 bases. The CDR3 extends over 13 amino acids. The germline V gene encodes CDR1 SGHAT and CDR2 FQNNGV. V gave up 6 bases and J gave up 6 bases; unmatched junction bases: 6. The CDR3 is CASRQQGSDTQYF. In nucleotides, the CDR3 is TGTGCCAGCAGACAACAGGGGAGCGATACGCAGTATTTT.

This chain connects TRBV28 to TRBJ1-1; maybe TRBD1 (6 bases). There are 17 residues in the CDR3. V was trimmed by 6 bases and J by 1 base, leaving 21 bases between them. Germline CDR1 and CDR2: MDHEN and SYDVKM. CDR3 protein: CASSLTGRERSNTEAFF. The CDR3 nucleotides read TGTGCCAGCAGCCTAACAGGGAGGGAGCGTTCGAACACTGAAGCTTTCTTT.

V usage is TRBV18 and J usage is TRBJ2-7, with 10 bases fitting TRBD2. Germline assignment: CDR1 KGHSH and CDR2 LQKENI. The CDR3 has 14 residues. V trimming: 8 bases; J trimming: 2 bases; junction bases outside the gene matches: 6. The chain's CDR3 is CASRIAGGAYEQYF. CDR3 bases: TGTGCCAGCCGAATAGCGGGAGGCGCCTACGAGCAGTACTTC.

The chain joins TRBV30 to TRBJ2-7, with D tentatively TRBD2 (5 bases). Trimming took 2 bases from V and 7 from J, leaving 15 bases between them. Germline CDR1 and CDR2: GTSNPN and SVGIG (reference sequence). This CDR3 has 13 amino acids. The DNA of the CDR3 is TGTGCCTGGAGTCCAATCTCCCGGGGAGAGCAGTACTTC. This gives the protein CAWSPISRGEQYF.

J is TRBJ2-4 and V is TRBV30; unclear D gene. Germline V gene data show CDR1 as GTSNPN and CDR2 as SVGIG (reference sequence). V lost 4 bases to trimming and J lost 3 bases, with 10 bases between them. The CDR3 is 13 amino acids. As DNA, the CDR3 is TGTGCCTGGAAGAAGGGTGGCAAAAACATTCAGTACTTC. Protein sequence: CAWKKGGKNIQYF.

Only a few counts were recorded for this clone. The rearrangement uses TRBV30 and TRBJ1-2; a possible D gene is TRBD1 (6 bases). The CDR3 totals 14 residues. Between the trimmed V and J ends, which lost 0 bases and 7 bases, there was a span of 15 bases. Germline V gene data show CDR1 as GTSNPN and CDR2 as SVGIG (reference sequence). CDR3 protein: CAWSVSRQASGYTF. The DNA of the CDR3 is TGTGCCTGGAGTGTATCCCGACAGGCTAGTGGCTACACCTTC.